This T cell receptor (beta chain) derives from a study of T-cell memory formation after mild COVID-19. This clonotype appeared once. Each CDR3 protein is one row after TCRdb ran MiXCR on the 5' RACE reads. The repertoire holds about 290,000 distinct CDR3 sequences, with more than 15% as singletons. The ends were cut back, 5 bases at V and 9 bases at J, with 17 bases in the middle. The CDR3 runs 15 residues. Germline CDR1 reads LNHDA; CDR2 reads SQIVND (reference sequence). The TCR comes from a man younger than 35 who had mild COVID-19 (a few samples of this study predate the infection). Cell type and time point are not known. Material: PBMCs or a T cell subset sorted from them (not recorded which). This chain uses TRBV19 with TRBJ1-6; no clear D gene. CDR3 residues: CASSASGPPGSPLHF. In nucleotides, the CDR3 is TGTGCCAGTAGTGCCTCCGGGCCGCCGGGTTCACCCCTCCACTTT.